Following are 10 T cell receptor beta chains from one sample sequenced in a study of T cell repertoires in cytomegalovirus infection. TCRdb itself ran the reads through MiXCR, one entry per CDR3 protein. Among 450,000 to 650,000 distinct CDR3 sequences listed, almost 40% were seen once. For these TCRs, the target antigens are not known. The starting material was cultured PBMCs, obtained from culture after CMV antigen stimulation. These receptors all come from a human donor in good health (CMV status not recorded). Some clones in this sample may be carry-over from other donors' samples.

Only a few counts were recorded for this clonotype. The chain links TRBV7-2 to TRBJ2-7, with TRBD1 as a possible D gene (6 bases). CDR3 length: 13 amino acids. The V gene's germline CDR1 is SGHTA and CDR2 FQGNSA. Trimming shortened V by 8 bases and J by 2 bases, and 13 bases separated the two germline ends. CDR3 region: CASRSAGAYEQYF. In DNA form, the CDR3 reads TGTGCCAGCCGCTCAGCAGGGGCCTACGAGCAGTACTTC.

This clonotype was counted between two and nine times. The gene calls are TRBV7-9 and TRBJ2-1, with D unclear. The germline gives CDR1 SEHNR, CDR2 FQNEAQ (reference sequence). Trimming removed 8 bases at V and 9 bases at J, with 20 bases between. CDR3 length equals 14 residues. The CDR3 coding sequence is TGTGCCAGCCGCGGATTTTCAGGTTGGAGTGAGCAGTTCTTC. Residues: CASRGFSGWSEQFF. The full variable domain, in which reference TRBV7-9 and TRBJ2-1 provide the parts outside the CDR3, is DTGVSQNPRHKITKRGQNVTFRCDPISEHNRLYWYRQTLGQGPEFLTYFQNEAQLEKSRLLSDRFSAERPKGSFSTLEIQRTEQGDSAMYLCASRGFSGWSEQFFGPGTRLTVL.

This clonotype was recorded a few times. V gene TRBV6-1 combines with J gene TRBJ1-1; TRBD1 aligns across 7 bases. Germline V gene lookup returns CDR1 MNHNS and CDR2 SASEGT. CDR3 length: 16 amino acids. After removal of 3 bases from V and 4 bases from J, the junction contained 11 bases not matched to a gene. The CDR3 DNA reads TGTGCCAGCAGTGATCCCGGACAGGTGAGAGGCACTGAAGCTTTCTTT. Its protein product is CASSDPGQVRGTEAFF.

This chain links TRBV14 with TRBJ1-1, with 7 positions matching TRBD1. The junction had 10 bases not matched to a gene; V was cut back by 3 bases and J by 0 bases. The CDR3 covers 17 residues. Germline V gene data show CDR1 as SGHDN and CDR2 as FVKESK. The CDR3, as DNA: TGTGCCAGCAGCCAGGAACCGACAGGGCCGGTGAACACTGAAGCTTTCTTT. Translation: CASSQEPTGPVNTEAFF.

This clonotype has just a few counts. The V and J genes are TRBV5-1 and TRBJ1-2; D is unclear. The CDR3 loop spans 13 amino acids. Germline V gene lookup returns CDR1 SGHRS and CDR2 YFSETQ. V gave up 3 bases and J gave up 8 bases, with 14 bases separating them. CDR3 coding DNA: TGCGCCAGCAGCTGGAGGGCAGATAGGGGCTACACCTTC. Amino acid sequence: CASSWRADRGYTF. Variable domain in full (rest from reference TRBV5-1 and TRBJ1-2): KAGVTQTPRYLIKTRGQQVTLSCSPISGHRSVSWYQQTPGQGLQFLFEYFSETQRNKGNFPGRFSGRQFSNSRSEMNVSTLELGDSALYLCASSWRADRGYTFGSGTRLTVV.

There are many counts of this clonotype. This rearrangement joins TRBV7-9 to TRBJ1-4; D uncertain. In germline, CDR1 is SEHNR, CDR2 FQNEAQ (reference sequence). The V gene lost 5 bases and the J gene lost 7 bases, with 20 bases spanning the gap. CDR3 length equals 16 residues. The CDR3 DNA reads TGTGCCAGCAGCCCCCGCGGGCCGCCCGACCTTGAAAAACTGTTTTTT. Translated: CASSPRGPPDLEKLFF.

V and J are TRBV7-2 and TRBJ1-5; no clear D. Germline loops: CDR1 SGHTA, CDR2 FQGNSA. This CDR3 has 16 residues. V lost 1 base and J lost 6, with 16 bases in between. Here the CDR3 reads CASSLDPTVRGQPQHF. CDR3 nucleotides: TGTGCCAGCAGCTTAGATCCAACTGTCAGAGGTCAGCCCCAGCATTTT. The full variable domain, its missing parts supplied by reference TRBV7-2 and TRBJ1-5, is GAGVSQSPSNKVTEKGKDVELRCDPISGHTALYWYRQSLGQGLEFLIYFQGNSAPDKSGLPSDRFSAERTGGSVSTLTIQRTQQEDSAVYLCASSLDPTVRGQPQHFGDGTRLSIL.

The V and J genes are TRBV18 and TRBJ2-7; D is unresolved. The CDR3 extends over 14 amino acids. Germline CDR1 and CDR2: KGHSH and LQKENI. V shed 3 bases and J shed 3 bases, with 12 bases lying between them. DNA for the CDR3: TGTGCCAGCTCACCTGGTCTGACCGACTACGAGCAGTACTTC. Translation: CASSPGLTDYEQYF.

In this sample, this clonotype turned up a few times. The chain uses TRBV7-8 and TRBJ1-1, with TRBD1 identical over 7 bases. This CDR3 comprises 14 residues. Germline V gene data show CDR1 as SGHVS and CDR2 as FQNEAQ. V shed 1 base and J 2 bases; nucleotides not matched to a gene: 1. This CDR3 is CASSLGDSNTEAFF. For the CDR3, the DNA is TGTGCCAGCAGCTTAGGGGACAGCAACACTGAAGCTTTCTTT.

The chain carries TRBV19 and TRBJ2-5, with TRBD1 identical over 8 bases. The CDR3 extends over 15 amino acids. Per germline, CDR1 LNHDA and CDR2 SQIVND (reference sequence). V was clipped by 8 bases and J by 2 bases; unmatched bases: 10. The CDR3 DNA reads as TGTGCCAGTGGAAATGCAGGGGGCTCACAAGAGACCCAGTACTTC. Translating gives CASGNAGGSQETQYF.